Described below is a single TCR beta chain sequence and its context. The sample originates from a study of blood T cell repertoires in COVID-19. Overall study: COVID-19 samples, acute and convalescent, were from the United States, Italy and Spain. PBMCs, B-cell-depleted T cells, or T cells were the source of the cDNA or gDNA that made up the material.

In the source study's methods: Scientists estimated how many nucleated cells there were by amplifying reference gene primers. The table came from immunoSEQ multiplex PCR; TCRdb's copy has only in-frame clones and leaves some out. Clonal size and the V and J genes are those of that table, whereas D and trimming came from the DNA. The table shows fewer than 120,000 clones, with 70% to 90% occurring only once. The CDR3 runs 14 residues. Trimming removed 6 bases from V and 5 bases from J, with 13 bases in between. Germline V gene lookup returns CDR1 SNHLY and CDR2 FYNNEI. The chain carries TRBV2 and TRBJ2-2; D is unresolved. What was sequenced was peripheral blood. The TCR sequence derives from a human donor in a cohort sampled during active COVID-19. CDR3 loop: CASRRDRSTGELFF. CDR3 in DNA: TGTGCCAGCAGAAGAGATAGATCAACCGGGGAGCTGTTTTTT.